The source of this T cell receptor (beta chain) is a study of tumor-infiltrating lymphocytes in primary liver carcinoma. The source material, 20-30 mg of unsorted bulk tissue, was used to co-extract RNA and DNA. This CDR3 has 12 residues. Germline lookup yields CDR1 SGHNT and CDR2 YYREEE (reference sequence). TCR beta cDNA was reverse-transcribed from approximately 0.45 ug of total RNA. The reaction used a constant-region primer and ProtoScript II reverse transcriptase. Library construction for TCR beta comprised three nested multiplex PCR rounds performed with slightly modified ARM-PCR. Two initial PCR rounds of about 11 cycles each paired TRBV1-TRBV30 forward primers with a C-beta reverse primer. One entry per CDR3 protein results from TCRdb running MiXCR on the multiplex PCR reads. The sample gives almost 55,000 distinct CDR3 sequences, 70% to 80% of which show up once; around 23% is in the top ten.

This clonotype was counted a single time. One junction end does not reproduce the germline sequence, and a read error may be involved. Sequenced: liver tumor tissue from sampling region 2. Subset indicated: tumor region T2, inferior pole. This TCR came from a man aged 40-49 years with primary liver carcinoma and hepatitis B virus infection. This chain uses TRBV5-4 with TRBJ2-2; D unclear. This CDR3 is CTSCFYPGELFF. The CDR3 DNA is TGTACCAGCTGCTTTTATCCCGGGGAGCTGTTTTTT.